The entry that follows covers one TCR beta chain sequence. Its antigen is not known. The PCR contained 60 Vbeta and 13 Jbeta primers. Clones were read by immunoSEQ multiplex PCR, and TCRdb kept only the in-frame ones, dropping some. The sample holds some 200,000 clones, roughly three quarters seen once. This sample is part of a study of cytomegalovirus exposure and HLA in healthy donors. The wider study: A previous analysis identified approximately 110 million unique TCR beta sequences derived from some 200 million T cells. Researchers found that about 82% of 398 genotyped donors fell within the Caucasian-associated ancestry cluster.

V was clipped by 6 bases and J by 3 bases, with 14 bases between them. The V gene's germline CDR1 is LNHNV and CDR2 YYDKDF (reference sequence). This CDR3 comprises 14 residues. Study conclusions and caveats: What a later analysis showed was that several of the most significant clusters appeared linked to common viral pathogens.

This TCR derives from a woman aged 50 to 60 in good health and CMV-seronegative. The material sequenced was PBMCs. V is TRBV15 and J is TRBJ1-1; D is possibly TRBD1 (5 bases). This CDR3 reads CATRAGGLDTEAFF. The CDR3 nucleotides are TGTGCCACCAGAGCCGGGGGTTTGGACACTGAAGCTTTCTTT.